The T cell receptor (beta chain) under discussion was sequenced for a study of beta chain features in type 1 diabetes. For the study at large: Cells sorted and examined across all samples totaled around 110,000,000. Study conclusions and caveats: In comparison with healthy donors, patients had naive, central memory and Treg TCRB repertoires that appeared more similar. Patients with Type 1 diabetes showed moderately but significantly shorter TCRB CDR3s in all four CD4+ subsets. Since sequencing was performed on cDNA, cells with high TCR expression could be over-represented.

On average, the one heparinised blood draw given by each donor was approximately 120 mL. As concerns this clone: Its matching antigen is unknown.

V dropped 2 bases and J dropped 7; count of bases not matched to a gene: 7. The CDR3 has 15 amino acids. The germline V gene has CDR1 MDHEN and CDR2 SYDVKM. The sequenced template was cDNA made from the entire isolated RNA. Assay: immunoSEQ multiplex PCR; the TCRdb copy retains only in-frame clones and omits some. The sample lists roughly 350,000 clones; around 9.6% were seen once. The rearrangement links TRBV28 to TRBJ2-1; 8 positions match TRBD2. This sequence was found in a man aged 25-45 years with type 1 diabetes. Sequencing was done on a sample of central memory CD4+ T cells from blood. For the CDR3, the DNA is TGTGCCAGCAGTTTAACCGGGAGGGCCGTGAATGAGCAGTTCTTC. As protein: CASSLTGRAVNEQFF.